The 9 T cell receptor beta chains reported below all come from one sample, sequenced in a study of cytomegalovirus exposure and HLA in healthy donors. The data were produced by immunoSEQ multiplex PCR, yet TCRdb's version contains in-frame clones alone and is incomplete. The table has 150,000 to 180,000 clones, 80% to 90% seen once. The source material was PBMCs. These receptors came from a man aged 18 to 29 in good health and CMV-seropositive.

This clone was detected once. The V call is TRBV6-1, the J call TRBJ2-3, with 8 bases matching TRBD2. The CDR3 runs to 15 residues. Germline values: CDR1 MNHNS, CDR2 SASEGT. V shed 8 bases, J shed 1 base, and the junction held 8 bases outside the gene matches. The CDR3 coding sequence is TGTGCCAGCGGCTACGGGGGGGCGGGCACAGATACGCAGTATTTT. Translation gives CASGYGGAGTDTQYF.

CDR3 loop: CASRGTGEVSRSPLHF. The CDR3 DNA is TGCGCCAGCAGAGGGACAGGGGAGGTCTCTCGGTCACCCCTCCACTTT. The chain carries TRBV4-1 and TRBJ1-6; the match to TRBD1 covers 10 bases. This CDR3 contains 16 residues. The J segment lost 10 bases and the V segment lost 6 bases, leaving 12 bases of the junction unmatched. Germline V gene data show CDR1 as MGHRA and CDR2 as YSYEKL.

About this clone itself: Germline is not matched at one junction end, which may reflect a read error. The chain links TRBV6-5 to TRBJ2-3, with D perhaps matching TRBD1 (6 bases). Germline values: CDR1 MNHEY, CDR2 SVGAGI. This CDR3 spans 15 amino acids. The DNA of the CDR3 is TGTGCCAGCAGTCACTCGGACAGATTCACAGATACGCAGTATTTT. Protein product: CASSHSDRFTDTQYF.

This chain uses TRBV23-1 with TRBJ1-5, with D perhaps matching TRBD1 (6 bases). TRBV23-1 is known as an ORF, though its function is uncertain. Trimming took 0 bases from V and 7 from J, leaving 10 bases between them. The CDR3 has 14 amino acids. The CDR3, as DNA: TGCGCCAGCAGTCAATCGAGGGGGAAACAGCCCCAGCATTTT. Residues: CASSQSRGKQPQHF.

Note on this clone: Other nucleotide sequences from this sample produce the same CDR3. J is TRBJ2-7 and V is TRBV7-2, with 9 positions matching TRBD2. Germline V gene data show CDR1 as SGHTA and CDR2 as FQGNSA. V was pared by 4 bases and J by 3 bases, with 1 base of the junction left unmatched. The CDR3 runs to 13 residues. The CDR3 nucleotides are TGTGCCAGCAGCTCGACTAGCGGCTACGAGCAGTACTTC. It encodes CASSSTSGYEQYF.

The chain's CDR3 is CASSRDYSNQPQHF. The CDR3 DNA reads TGCGCCAGCAGTCGAGATTATAGCAATCAGCCCCAGCATTTT. The rearrangement joins TRBV10-2 to TRBJ1-5; D remains ambiguous. This CDR3 contains 14 residues. V shed 5 bases and J shed 0 bases, with 8 bases lying between them. Germline CDR1 and CDR2: WSHSY and SAAADI.

This clone occurred once. The rearrangement joins TRBV6-1 to TRBJ1-1; tentative D call: TRBD1 (6 bases). The CDR3 sequence is 14 residues long. V shed 3 bases and J shed 7 bases, with 15 bases lying between them. Looked up from germline, CDR1 is MNHNS and CDR2 is SASEGT. CDR3 residues: CASSELLQGLEAFF. In DNA form, the CDR3 reads TGTGCCAGCAGTGAGCTCTTACAGGGTCTTGAAGCTTTCTTT.

This clone appeared a single time. V is TRBV7-9 and J is TRBJ2-5; 12 positions agree with TRBD2. J gave up 4 bases and V 1 base, and 4 bases lay outside the gene matches. The V gene's germline CDR1 is SEHNR and CDR2 FQNEAQ (reference sequence). CDR3 size: 16 residues. The CDR3 region is CASSLVGTSGSETQYF. CDR3 nucleotides: TGTGCCAGCAGCTTAGTAGGGACTAGCGGGTCAGAGACCCAGTACTTC. Full variable domain (remainder filled in from reference TRBV7-9 and TRBJ2-5): DTGVSQNPRHKITKRGQNVTFRCDPISEHNRLYWYRQTLGQGPEFLTYFQNEAQLEKSRLLSDRFSAERPKGSFSTLEIQRTEQGDSAMYLCASSLVGTSGSETQYFGPGTRLLVL.

V gene TRBV19 combines with J gene TRBJ1-5, with 7 bases aligning to TRBD1. The CDR3 spans 16 residues. With 9 bases clipped from V and 0 bases from J, the junction kept 11 bases outside the gene matches. In germline, CDR1 is LNHDA, CDR2 SQIVND (reference sequence). This chain's CDR3 is CARTRQGVNSNQPQHF. The CDR3 region has the DNA TGTGCCAGGACCCGACAGGGCGTTAATAGCAATCAGCCCCAGCATTTT.